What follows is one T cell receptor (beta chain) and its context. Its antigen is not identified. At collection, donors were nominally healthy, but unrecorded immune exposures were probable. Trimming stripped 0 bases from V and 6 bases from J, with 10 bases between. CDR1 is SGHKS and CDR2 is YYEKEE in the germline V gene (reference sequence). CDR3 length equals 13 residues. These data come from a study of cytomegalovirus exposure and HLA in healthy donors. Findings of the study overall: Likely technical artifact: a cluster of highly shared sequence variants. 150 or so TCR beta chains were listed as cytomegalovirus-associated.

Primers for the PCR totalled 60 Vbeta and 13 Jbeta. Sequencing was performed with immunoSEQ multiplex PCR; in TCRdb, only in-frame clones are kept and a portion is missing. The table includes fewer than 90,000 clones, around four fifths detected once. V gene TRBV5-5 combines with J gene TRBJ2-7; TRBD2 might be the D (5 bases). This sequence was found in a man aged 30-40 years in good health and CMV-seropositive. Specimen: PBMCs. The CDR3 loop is CASSLVRAGEQYF. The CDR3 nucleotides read TGTGCCAGCAGCTTGGTGAGGGCAGGCGAGCAGTACTTC.